This TCR beta chain was recorded in a study of molecular identifiers for immune sequencing clone quantification. Overall study findings and caveats: Whereas naive cells kept under 1% of molecules in clones above 20 RNA copies, such clones held over 97% in effectors. Jurkat TCR RNA spiked in from one cell reportedly remained identifiable amid around 1 million naive cells.

The authors built bulk TCR libraries by previously described methods with listed TCR primers. MiXCR, run by TCRdb on the PCR reads, gives a single entry per CDR3 protein. The table includes 60,000 to 70,000 distinct CDR3 sequences, 17% detected once. The CDR3 runs 14 residues. Trimming removed 1 base from V and 0 bases from J, with 6 bases in between. The germline V gene has CDR1 LGHNA and CDR2 YNFKEQ. Naive CD8 T cells were picked out by sorting for CD8+CD4-CCR7+CD45RA+. This clonotype occurred many times. The antigen is unknown. Sample: naive CD8+ T cells from blood, with Jurkat cell RNA spiked in. The subset: FACS-sorted CD8+CD4-CCR7+CD45RA+ naive T cells. This chain connects TRBV4-2 to TRBJ1-1, with a possible D match to TRBD1 (5 bases). This receptor was taken from a human donor in good health. Some libraries in this study had Jurkat cell RNA spiked in. The DNA of the CDR3 is TGTGCCAGCAGCCAAGGGGGCTTGAACACTGAAGCTTTCTTT. Translation gives CASSQGGLNTEAFF.